The 12 T cell receptor beta chains given below trace back to one sample, sequenced in a study of cytotoxic CD8 clonotypes in ibrutinib-treated CLL. TCRdb keeps only in-frame clones here, not all; method: immunoSEQ multiplex PCR. The repertoire has about 200,000 clones, approximately 79% of them found once; the top ten carry approximately 10%. Sequenced here: PBMCs, sampled after 12 months of ibrutinib treatment. The receptor set was obtained from a human donor with chronic lymphocytic leukemia.

The chain is built from TRBV18 and TRBJ2-1; tentative D call: TRBD2 (5 bases). Germline values: CDR1 KGHSH, CDR2 LQKENI. The CDR3 runs 14 residues. The V end was cut by 0 bases, the J end by 8 bases, with 11 bases between. The CDR3 region has the DNA TGTGCCAGCTCACCACCAATAGGGAGCGATGAGCAGTTCTTC. This encodes CASSPPIGSDEQFF.

This clone occurred once. The chain is built from TRBV15 and TRBJ1-4, with D perhaps matching TRBD1 (5 bases). Trimming left V 1 base short and J 1 base short, with 13 bases between. Germline-derived CDR1 and CDR2 are LNHNV and YYDKDF (reference sequence). This CDR3 is 17 amino acids long. CDR3 sequence reads: CATSRGGGRGTNEKLFF. As DNA, the CDR3 is TGTGCCACCAGCAGAGGCGGGGGAAGGGGAACTAATGAAAAACTGTTTTTT.

The V call is TRBV7-3, the J call TRBJ2-3; no clear D gene. V was trimmed by 5 bases and J by 2 bases, leaving 14 bases between them. The CDR3 runs 15 residues. CDR1 SGHTA and CDR2 FQGTGA come from the germline V gene. CDR3 in amino acids: CASSLTGLTTDTQYF. The DNA of the CDR3 is TGTGCCAGCAGCCTGACCGGGCTTACCACAGATACGCAGTATTTT.

This rearrangement joins TRBV28 to TRBJ1-1; maybe TRBD1 (5 bases). The V end lost 5 bases, the J end lost 0 bases, and 19 bases lay between the germline ends. The germline V gene has CDR1 MDHEN and CDR2 SYDVKM. CDR3 size: 17 residues. CDR3 nucleotide sequence: TGTGCCAGCAGTCCCTATTGGGGGACGGACCTGAACACTGAAGCTTTCTTT. Its translation: CASSPYWGTDLNTEAFF.

V and J are TRBV7-9 and TRBJ2-5, with a weak D call TRBD1 (6 bases). Germline values: CDR1 SEHNR, CDR2 FQNEAQ (reference sequence). Deletions cut 5 bases from V and 1 base from J, with 8 bases between. The CDR3 loop spans 13 amino acids. The CDR3 loop is CASSQGLQETQYF. For the CDR3, the DNA is TGTGCCAGCAGCCAGGGGCTCCAAGAGACCCAGTACTTC.

This clone was counted between two and nine times. The chain uses TRBV6-5 and TRBJ2-1, with 12 bases matching TRBD2. The CDR3 totals 16 residues. With 4 bases clipped from V and 2 bases from J, the junction kept 3 bases outside the gene matches. Germline values: CDR1 MNHEY, CDR2 SVGAGI. CDR3 bases: TGTGCCAGCAGTTCACCTAGCGGGAGGGCCTACAATGAGCAGTTCTTC. It translates to CASSSPSGRAYNEQFF.

The chain employs TRBV15 and TRBJ1-5, with D possibly matching TRBD1 (6 bases). The germline V gene has CDR1 LNHNV and CDR2 YYDKDF (reference sequence). Trimming removed 3 bases from V and 9 bases from J, with 15 bases in between. The CDR3 length is 14 residues. CDR3 sequence (DNA): TGTGCCACCAGCAGGGACAGCACTAACCGGCCCCAGCATTTT. Its protein product is CATSRDSTNRPQHF. Full variable domain (rest looked up from reference TRBV15 and TRBJ1-5): DAMVIQNPRYQVTQFGKPVTLSCSQTLNHNVMYWYQQKSSQAPKLLFHYYDKDFNNEADTPDNFQSRRPNTSFCFLDIRSPGLGDTAMYLCATSRDSTNRPQHFGDGTRLSIL.

This chain's CDR3 is CASSYNYGETQYF. The CDR3 region has the DNA TGTGCCAGCAGTTACAACTACGGAGAGACCCAGTACTTC. The chain has TRBV6-5 and TRBJ2-5; D not resolved. Germline V lookup: CDR1 MNHEY, CDR2 SVGAGI. The V end was cut by 2 bases, the J end by 4 bases, with 8 bases between. The CDR3 runs 13 residues.

This sequence joins TRBV6-5 and TRBJ2-6; D not resolved. The V gene's germline CDR1 is MNHEY and CDR2 SVGAGI. The CDR3 has 15 residues. V was trimmed by 7 bases and J by 2 bases, leaving 12 bases between them. The CDR3 loop reads CASTPLQAGANVLTF. CDR3 DNA sequence: TGTGCCAGCACCCCCCTTCAGGCTGGGGCCAACGTCCTGACTTTC.

This clone has a handful of counts. The chain employs TRBV28 and TRBJ1-5, with a weak D call TRBD1 (5 bases). V was shortened by 5 bases and J by 4 bases, with 12 bases between the two germline ends. The CDR3 consists of 14 residues. Germline V gene data show CDR1 as MDHEN and CDR2 as SYDVKM. The CDR3 DNA is TGTGCCAGCAGTCAGGGTAAAGGGAATCAGCCCCAGCATTTT. Its protein product is CASSQGKGNQPQHF.

This clone has a count of ten or more. This chain links TRBV10-3 with TRBJ2-3; TRBD2 matches at 8 bases. The V segment lost 2 bases and the J segment 5 bases; nucleotides outside the gene matches: 6. CDR3 size: 15 residues. Germline-derived CDR1 and CDR2 are ENHRY and SYGVKD. For the CDR3, the DNA is TGTGCCATCAGTGAGGCGGGGGGTGTTGGAGATACGCAGTATTTT. It specifies CAISEAGGVGDTQYF.

This clone appeared a few times. This chain joins TRBV11-2 and TRBJ1-2, with 7 positions matching TRBD1. This CDR3 has 14 amino acids. Per the germline V gene, CDR1 is SGHAT and CDR2 is FQNNGV. With 6 bases clipped from V and 4 bases from J, the junction kept 8 bases outside the gene matches. CDR3 protein: CASSLTPGGYGYTF. CDR3 sequence (DNA): TGTGCCAGCAGTTTAACTCCAGGGGGCTATGGCTACACCTTC.